This TCR beta chain originates from a study of blood T cell repertoires in COVID-19. Looking at the study overall: Acute and convalescent COVID-19 specimens originated in the United States, Italy and Spain.

Trimming took off 0 bases at V and 3 bases at J, with 18 bases between the two ends. Germline CDR1 reads SGHDN; CDR2 reads FVKESK. The CDR3 has 18 amino acids. Two consecutive negative NP/OP PCR tests, clearance, or resolved symptoms defined Cohort 3 recovery. In the source study's methods: Reference gene primers were amplified, and this amplification served to estimate nucleated cell counts. Sequencing used immunoSEQ multiplex PCR; TCRdb keeps in-frame clones, though not all of them. V, J and clone size are taken as reported in that table, and D and trimming were inferred from the DNA itself. Counted here are under 300,000 clones, about four fifths occurring once; the ten biggest clones make up roughly 3.2%.

The sequence came from a man aged 45 to 65 who had recovered from COVID-19. Material for sequencing was PBMCs or T cells enriched from blood (not recorded which). V and J are TRBV14 and TRBJ1-5, with a possible D match to TRBD1 (6 bases). This chain's CDR3 is CASSQEQGNPSNNQPQHF. The CDR3 DNA reads TGTGCCAGCAGCCAAGAACAGGGAAACCCCTCGAACAATCAGCCCCAGCATTTT.